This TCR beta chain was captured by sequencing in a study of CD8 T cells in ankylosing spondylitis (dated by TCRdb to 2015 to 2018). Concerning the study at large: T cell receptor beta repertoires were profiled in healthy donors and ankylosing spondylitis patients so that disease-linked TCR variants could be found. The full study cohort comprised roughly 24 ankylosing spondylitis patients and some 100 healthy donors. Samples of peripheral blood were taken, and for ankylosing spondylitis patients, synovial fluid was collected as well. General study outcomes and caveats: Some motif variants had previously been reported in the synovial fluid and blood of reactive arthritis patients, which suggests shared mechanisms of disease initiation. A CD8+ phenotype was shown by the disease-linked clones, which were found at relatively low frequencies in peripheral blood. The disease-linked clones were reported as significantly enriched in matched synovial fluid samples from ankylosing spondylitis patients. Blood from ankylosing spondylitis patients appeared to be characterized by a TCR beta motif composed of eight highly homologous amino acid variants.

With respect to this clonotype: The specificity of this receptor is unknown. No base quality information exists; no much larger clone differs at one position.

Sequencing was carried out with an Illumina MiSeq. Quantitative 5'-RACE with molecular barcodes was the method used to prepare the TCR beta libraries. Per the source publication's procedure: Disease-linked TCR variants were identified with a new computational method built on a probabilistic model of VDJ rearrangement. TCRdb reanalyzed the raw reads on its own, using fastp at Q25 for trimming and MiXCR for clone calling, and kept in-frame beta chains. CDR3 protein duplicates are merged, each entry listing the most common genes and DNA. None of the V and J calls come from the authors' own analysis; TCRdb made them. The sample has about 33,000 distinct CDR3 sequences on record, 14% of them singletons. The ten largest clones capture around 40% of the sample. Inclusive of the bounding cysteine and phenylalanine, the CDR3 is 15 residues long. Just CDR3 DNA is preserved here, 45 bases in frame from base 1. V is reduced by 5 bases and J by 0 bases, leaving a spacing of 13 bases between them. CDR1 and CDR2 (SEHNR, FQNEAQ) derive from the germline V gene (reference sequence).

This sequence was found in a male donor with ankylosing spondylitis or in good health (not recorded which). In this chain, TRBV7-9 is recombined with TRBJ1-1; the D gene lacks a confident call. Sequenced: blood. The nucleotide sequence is TGTGCCAGCAGCCCTGGCAAGGGAGTGAACACTGAAGCTTTCTTT. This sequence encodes CASSPGKGVNTEAFF.